These T cell receptor beta chains were read from a single sample in a study of blood T cells in healthy people across ages. In TCRdb, the 5' RACE reads were re-called with MiXCR into one record per CDR3 protein. The table records approximately 800,000 distinct CDR3 sequences, roughly 50% of them present only once. The material sequenced was blood. The receptors shown here come from a man between 25 and 39 years old in good health. The CDR3 runs from the conserved cysteine through the conserved F or W. D genes are given only for firm matches. Clone size is not always given. Where it is, it says once, few, many or a class for expanded clones.

cdr3_nt	cdr3_aa	clone_size	v_call	j_call	d_call
TGCGCCAGCAGCTCCAGGGGAAGAGGCAGTCATGAGCAGTTCTTC	CASSSRGRGSHEQFF	few	TRBV5-1	TRBJ2-1	-
TGCAGCGTTTTGGAGCTAACCTACGAGCAGTACTTC	CSVLELTYEQYF	-	TRBV29-1	TRBJ2-7	-
TGCAGTGCTAGATCGACAGACAATCAGCCCCAGCATTTT	CSARSTDNQPQHF	few	TRBV20-1	TRBJ1-5	-
TGCAGCGTCCGGGAGGGACAGGGCTATGGCTACACCTTC	CSVREGQGYGYTF	-	TRBV29-1	TRBJ1-2	TRBD1
TGTGCCAGCAGCTTAGTTCCCGAAGGATACGAGCAGTACTTC	CASSLVPEGYEQYF	-	TRBV7-9	TRBJ2-7	-
TGTGCCAGCAGTGTCGCCCTCTCAGAGACCCAGTACTTC	CASSVALSETQYF	once	TRBV12-3/TRBV12-4	TRBJ2-5	-
TGTGCCAGCATAACGTACAATGAGCAGTTCTTC	CASITYNEQFF	-	TRBV6-1	TRBJ2-1	-
TGTGCCAGCAGCCAGACCCCGGATACGCAGTATTTT	CASSQTPDTQYF	-	TRBV7-3	TRBJ2-3	-
TGTGCCAGCAGCATCCTTATAGCGGGGGGGCTGTTGTTCTTC	CASSILIAGGLLFF	-	TRBV3-1	TRBJ2-1	TRBD2
TGCGCCAGCAGCCAGATGGACAATTACGAGCAGTACTTC	CASSQMDNYEQYF	-	TRBV5-1	TRBJ2-7	-
TGTGCCAGCAGCCTGGGGAGCGAAGATACGCAGTATTTT	CASSLGSEDTQYF	few	TRBV7-9	TRBJ2-3	-
TGTGCCAGCAGCTTGGCGGGCAGGGTTGAGTACAATGAGCAGTTCTTC	CASSLAGRVEYNEQFF	-	TRBV5-6	TRBJ2-1	-
TGTGCCAGCAGTTTTGGGGTGGGGGACAGGGAACCCCTCGGGACCTACAATGAGCAGTTCTTC	CASSFGVGDREPLGTYNEQFF	-	TRBV12-3/TRBV12-4	TRBJ2-1	TRBD1
TGCAGTGCCCGGGACAGAGGACCGAACACTGAAGCTTTCTTT	CSARDRGPNTEAFF	-	TRBV20-1	TRBJ1-1	TRBD1
TGCAGTGCGTACCCAACGGTAGGCAATGAGCAGTTCTTC	CSAYPTVGNEQFF	many	TRBV20-1	TRBJ2-1	-
TGTGCCAGCAGCAAGGGCCATAACGTGGGTGAGACCCAGTACTTC	CASSKGHNVGETQYF	-	TRBV5-5	TRBJ2-5	-
TGCGCCAGCAGCCTGACGTCTTTGGATGAGCAGTTCTTC	CASSLTSLDEQFF	-	TRBV4-1	TRBJ2-1	-
TGTGCCAGCAGTGGATTAATCGGGAGCGGGGAGACCCAGTACTTC	CASSGLIGSGETQYF	-	TRBV6-1	TRBJ2-5	-
TGTGCCAGCAGTGCCACTGTTACCTACGAGCAGTACTTC	CASSATVTYEQYF	many	TRBV6-1	TRBJ2-7	-
TGTGCCAGCAGTTCCCCTAGGGTTGGAATCTACAATGAGCAGTTCTTC	CASSSPRVGIYNEQFF	-	TRBV6-5	TRBJ2-1	-
TGTGCCAGCAGTTTTGAAGGAGGGCAGACCAATAACTATGGCTACACCTTC	CASSFEGGQTNNYGYTF	-	TRBV27	TRBJ1-2	-
TGTGCCAGCAGCGTAGAGCAGGGGGGAGATACGCAGTATTTT	CASSVEQGGDTQYF	-	TRBV9	TRBJ2-3	-
TGTGCCAGCAGTTTAGGGGACGGCTCCTACGAGCAGTACTTC	CASSLGDGSYEQYF	few	TRBV12-3/TRBV12-4	TRBJ2-7	-
TGCAGTGCTAGGGCGGGTAAGGGGGAGTACGAGCAGTACTTC	CSARAGKGEYEQYF	-	TRBV20-1	TRBJ2-7	-
TGTGCCAGCAGCCCTTCGGGACAATCATCACGCGGCTACACCTTC	CASSPSGQSSRGYTF	few	TRBV4-2	TRBJ1-2	-
TGTGCCAGCAGAGCAACAGGGCCGGCTCGCGCTTTCTTT	CASRATGPARAFF	-	TRBV6-5	TRBJ1-1	-
TGTGCCAGCAGTGAAAACCACCTGTATTTT	CASSENHLYF	-	TRBV2	TRBJ2-3	-
TGTGCCAGCAAATATTCGGGACGGTCTTTCTACGAGCAGTACTTC	CASKYSGRSFYEQYF	-	TRBV28	TRBJ2-7	-
TGTGCCAGCAGCCCCTGGACTAGCGGCCTCTCCTACGAGCAGTACTTC	CASSPWTSGLSYEQYF	-	TRBV3-1	TRBJ2-7	TRBD2
TGTGCCACCAGCAGAGTCTCGGGAACCTACGAGCAGTACTTC	CATSRVSGTYEQYF	-	TRBV15	TRBJ2-7	-
TGCAGTGCTAGAGAAGCAAGAGCGGGGGGGGCCTACGAGCAGTACTTC	CSAREARAGGAYEQYF	-	TRBV20-1	TRBJ2-7	TRBD2
TGTGCCTGGAGTGTATCCCTCGCCGGATCTCCCTATGGCTACACCTTC	CAWSVSLAGSPYGYTF	-	TRBV30	TRBJ1-2	-
TGTGCCTGGAGTGGTGTCAGGGATTATGGCTACACCTTC	CAWSGVRDYGYTF	-	TRBV30	TRBJ1-2	-
TGTGCCAGCAGCCAAGATTACCAGAACTATGGCTACACCTTC	CASSQDYQNYGYTF	-	TRBV3-1	TRBJ1-2	-
TGCGCCAGCAGCCAAGATACAGGACCGAGCACAGATACGCAGTATTTT	CASSQDTGPSTDTQYF	-	TRBV4-3	TRBJ2-3	-
TGCTCGGGCCAATCCTACAATGAGCAGTTCTTC	CSGQSYNEQFF	-	TRBV27	TRBJ2-1	-
TGTGCCAGCACCCGTGCCGGGACAGGGGCGAAGGAAGCCTTCACAGATACGCAGTATTTT	CASTRAGTGAKEAFTDTQYF	many	TRBV21-1	TRBJ2-3	-
TGTGCCATCAGGGGAGGGACGGAGAGCTCCTACGAGCAGTACTTC	CAIRGGTESSYEQYF	few	TRBV10-3	TRBJ2-7	TRBD2
TGTGCCAGCAGTTACTCGAGTTGGGGCGGAAGCACAGATACGCAGTATTTT	CASSYSSWGGSTDTQYF	-	TRBV6-5	TRBJ2-3	-
TGTGCCAGCAGCCCGGGACCCCAAATCTCGTACAATGAGCAGTTCTTC	CASSPGPQISYNEQFF	-	TRBV12-3/TRBV12-4	TRBJ2-1	-
TGTGCCAGCAGCGAAGGACGTTGGAGGGAGACCCAGTACTTC	CASSEGRWRETQYF	few	TRBV9	TRBJ2-5	-
TGTGCCAGCAGCTCCCGACTAGGCCCGAACTACAATGAGCAGTTCTTC	CASSSRLGPNYNEQFF	-	TRBV7-9	TRBJ2-1	-
TGTGCCAGCAGCGATCAAGGACAAGAGACCCAGTACTTC	CASSDQGQETQYF	-	TRBV28	TRBJ2-5	-
TGTGCCAGCAGCAAGTCGGGGAGGACAGGGGGCGGGTCTGGGGCCAACGTCCTGACTTTC	CASSKSGRTGGGSGANVLTF	-	TRBV9	TRBJ2-6	TRBD1
TGTGCCAGCAGATCGGGACAGGGTACAGATACGCAGTATTTT	CASRSGQGTDTQYF	-	TRBV6-1	TRBJ2-3	TRBD1
TGTGCTAGCAGCCCCACGCCTCTGGGACAGGGGGGTTCGGATACGCAGTATTTT	CASSPTPLGQGGSDTQYF	-	TRBV7-7	TRBJ2-3	TRBD1
TGCAGCGTTGAAGCCCAGGCGGGCCCTAACTATGGCTACACCTTC	CSVEAQAGPNYGYTF	-	TRBV29-1	TRBJ1-2	-
TGTGCCAGCAGTAAATCAAGGACTCTCTATGGCTACACCTTC	CASSKSRTLYGYTF	few	TRBV12-3/TRBV12-4	TRBJ1-2	-
TGCAGTGCCCCCGTGGGGATAGCAGATACGCAGTATTTT	CSAPVGIADTQYF	-	TRBV20-1	TRBJ2-3	-
TGTGCCAGCAGCCAAGATGGCTTGAGCGAGCAGTACTTC	CASSQDGLSEQYF	once	TRBV4-2	TRBJ2-7	-
TGCAGTGCTACCGCCGGGGGACTAGCTATGGAGACCCAGTACTTC	CSATAGGLAMETQYF	-	TRBV20-1	TRBJ2-5	TRBD2
TGTGCCAGCTCACCGACAGGGGAGGACTATGGCTACACCTTC	CASSPTGEDYGYTF	few	TRBV18	TRBJ1-2	TRBD1
TGTGCCAGCAGTTTTGGACAGGGGGCCCCCTACGAGCAGTACTTC	CASSFGQGAPYEQYF	-	TRBV12-3/TRBV12-4	TRBJ2-7	TRBD1
TGTGCCAGCAGTCACTACTCAGGGGAGGGGCCCTACGAGCAGTACTTC	CASSHYSGEGPYEQYF	-	TRBV6-5	TRBJ2-7	-